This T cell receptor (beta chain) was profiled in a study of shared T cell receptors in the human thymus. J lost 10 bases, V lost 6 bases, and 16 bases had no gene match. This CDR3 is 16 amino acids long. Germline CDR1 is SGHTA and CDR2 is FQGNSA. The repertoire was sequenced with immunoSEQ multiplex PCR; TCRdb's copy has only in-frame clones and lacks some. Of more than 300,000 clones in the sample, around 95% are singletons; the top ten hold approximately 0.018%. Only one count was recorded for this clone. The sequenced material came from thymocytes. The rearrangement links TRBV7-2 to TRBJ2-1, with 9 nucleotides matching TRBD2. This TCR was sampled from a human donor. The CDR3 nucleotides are TGTGCCAGCAGATTCGACGGGGCTAGCGGGATAGGGGAGCAGTTCTTC. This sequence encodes CASRFDGASGIGEQFF.